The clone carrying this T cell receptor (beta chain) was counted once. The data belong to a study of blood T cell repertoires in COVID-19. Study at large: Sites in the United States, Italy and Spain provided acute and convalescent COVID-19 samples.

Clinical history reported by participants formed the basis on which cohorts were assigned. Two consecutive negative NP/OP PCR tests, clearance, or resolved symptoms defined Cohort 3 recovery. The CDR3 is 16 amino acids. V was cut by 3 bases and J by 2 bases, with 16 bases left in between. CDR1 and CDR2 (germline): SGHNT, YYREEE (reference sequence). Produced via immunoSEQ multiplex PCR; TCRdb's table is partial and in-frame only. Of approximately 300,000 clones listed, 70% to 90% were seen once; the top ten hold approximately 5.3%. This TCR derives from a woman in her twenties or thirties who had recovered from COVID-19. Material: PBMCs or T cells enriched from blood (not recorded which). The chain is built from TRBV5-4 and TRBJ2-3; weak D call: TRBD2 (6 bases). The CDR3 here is CASSSRRAGTTDTQYF. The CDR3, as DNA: TGTGCCAGCAGCTCCAGGAGGGCAGGAACCACAGATACGCAGTATTTT.